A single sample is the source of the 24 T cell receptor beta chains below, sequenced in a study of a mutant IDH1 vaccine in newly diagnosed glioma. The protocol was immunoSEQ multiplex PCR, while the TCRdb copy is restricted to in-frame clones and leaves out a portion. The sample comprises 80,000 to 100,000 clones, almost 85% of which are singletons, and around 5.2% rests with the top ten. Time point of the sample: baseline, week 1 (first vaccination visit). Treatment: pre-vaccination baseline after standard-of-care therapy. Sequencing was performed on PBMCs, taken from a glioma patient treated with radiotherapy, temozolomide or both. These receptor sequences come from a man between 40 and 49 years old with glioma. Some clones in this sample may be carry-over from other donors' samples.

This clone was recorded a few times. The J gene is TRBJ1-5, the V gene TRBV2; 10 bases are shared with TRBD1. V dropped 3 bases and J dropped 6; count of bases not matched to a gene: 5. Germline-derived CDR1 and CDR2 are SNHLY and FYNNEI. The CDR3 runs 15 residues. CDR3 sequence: CASSDARQGAQPQHF. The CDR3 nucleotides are TGTGCCAGCAGTGACGCTCGACAGGGGGCTCAGCCCCAGCATTTT.

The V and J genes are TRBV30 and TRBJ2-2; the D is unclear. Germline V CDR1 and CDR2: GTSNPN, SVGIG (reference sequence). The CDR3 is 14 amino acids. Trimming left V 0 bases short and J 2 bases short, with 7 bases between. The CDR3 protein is CAWSVSRNTGELFF. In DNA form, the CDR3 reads TGTGCCTGGAGTGTTAGCAGAAACACCGGGGAGCTGTTTTTT.

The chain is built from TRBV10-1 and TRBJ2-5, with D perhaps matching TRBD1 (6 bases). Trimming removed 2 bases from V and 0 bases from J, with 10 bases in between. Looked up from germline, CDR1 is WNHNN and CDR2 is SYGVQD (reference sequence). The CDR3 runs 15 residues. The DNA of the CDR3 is TGCGCCAGCAGTGAGGGACAGAGCTACCAAGAGACCCAGTACTTC. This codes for CASSEGQSYQETQYF.

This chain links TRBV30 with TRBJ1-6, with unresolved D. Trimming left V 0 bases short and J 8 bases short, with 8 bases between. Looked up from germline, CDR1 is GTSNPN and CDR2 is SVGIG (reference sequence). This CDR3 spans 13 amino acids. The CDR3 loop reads CAWSVLDDSPLHF. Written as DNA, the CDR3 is TGTGCCTGGAGTGTCTTGGACGATTCACCCCTCCACTTT. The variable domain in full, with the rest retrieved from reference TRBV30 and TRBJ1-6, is SQTIHQWPATLVQPVGSPLSLECTVEGTSNPNLYWYRQAAGRGLQLLFYSVGIGQISSEVPQNLSASRPQDRQFILSSKKLLLSDSGFYLCAWSVLDDSPLHFGNGTRLTVT.

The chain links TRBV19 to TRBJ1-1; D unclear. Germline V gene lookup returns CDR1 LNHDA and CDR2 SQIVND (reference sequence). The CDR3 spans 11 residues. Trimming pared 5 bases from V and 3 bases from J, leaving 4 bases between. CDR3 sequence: CASSHHTEAFF. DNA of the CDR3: TGTGCCAGTAGTCACCACACTGAAGCTTTCTTT.

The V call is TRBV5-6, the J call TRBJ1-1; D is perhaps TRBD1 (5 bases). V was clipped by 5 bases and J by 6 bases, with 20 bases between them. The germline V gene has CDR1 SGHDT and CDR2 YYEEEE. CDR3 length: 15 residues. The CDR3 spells CASRPQAGGRAEAFF. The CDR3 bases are TGTGCCAGCAGGCCCCAGGCGGGGGGGAGGGCTGAAGCTTTCTTT.

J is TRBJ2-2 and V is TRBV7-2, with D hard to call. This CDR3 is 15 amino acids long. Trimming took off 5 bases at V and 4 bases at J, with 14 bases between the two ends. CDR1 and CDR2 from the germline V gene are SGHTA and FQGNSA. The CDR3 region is CASSVRPFGTGELFF. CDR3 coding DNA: TGTGCCAGCAGCGTACGACCGTTTGGCACCGGGGAGCTGTTTTTT.

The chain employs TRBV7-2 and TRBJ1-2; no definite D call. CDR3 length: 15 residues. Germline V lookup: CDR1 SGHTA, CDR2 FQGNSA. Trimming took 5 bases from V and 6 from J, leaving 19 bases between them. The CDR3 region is CASSPRAVRIHGYTF. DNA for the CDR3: TGTGCCAGCAGCCCCCGGGCGGTCAGGATACATGGCTACACCTTC. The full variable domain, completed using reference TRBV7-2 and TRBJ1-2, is GAGVSQSPSNKVTEKGKDVELRCDPISGHTALYWYRQSLGQGLEFLIYFQGNSAPDKSGLPSDRFSAERTGGSVSTLTIQRTQQEDSAVYLCASSPRAVRIHGYTFGSGTRLTVV.

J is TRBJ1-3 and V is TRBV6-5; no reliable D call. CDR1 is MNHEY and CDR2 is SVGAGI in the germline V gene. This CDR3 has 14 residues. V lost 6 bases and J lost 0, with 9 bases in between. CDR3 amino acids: CASRVDFSGNTIYF. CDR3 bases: TGTGCCAGCAGAGTCGATTTCTCTGGAAACACCATATATTTT.

As DNA, the CDR3 is TGCGCCAGCAGCCAGTCATCAGGGGGTTACACCTTC. It is translated as CASSQSSGGYTF. The chain carries TRBV4-1 and TRBJ1-2, with 7 nucleotides matching TRBD1. The CDR3 extends over 12 amino acids. The germline V gene encodes CDR1 MGHRA and CDR2 YSYEKL. V trimming: 3 bases; J trimming: 11 bases; junction bases outside the gene matches: 6.

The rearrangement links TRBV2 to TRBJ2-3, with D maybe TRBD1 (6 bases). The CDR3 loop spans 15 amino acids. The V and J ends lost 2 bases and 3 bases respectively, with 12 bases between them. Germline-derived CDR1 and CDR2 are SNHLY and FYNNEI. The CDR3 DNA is TGTGCCAGCAGTGAACAGGGGTTGGGTACAGATACGCAGTATTTT. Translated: CASSEQGLGTDTQYF.

In DNA form, the CDR3 reads TGCAGCGTGGCACCGGGACAGAGCACAGATACGCAGTATTTT. Encoded protein: CSVAPGQSTDTQYF. The chain joins TRBV29-1 to TRBJ2-3, with 7 bases identical to TRBD1. Per germline, CDR1 SQVTM and CDR2 ANQGSEA. The CDR3 is 14 residues long. J was trimmed by 0 bases and V by 6 bases; bases with no gene match: 6.

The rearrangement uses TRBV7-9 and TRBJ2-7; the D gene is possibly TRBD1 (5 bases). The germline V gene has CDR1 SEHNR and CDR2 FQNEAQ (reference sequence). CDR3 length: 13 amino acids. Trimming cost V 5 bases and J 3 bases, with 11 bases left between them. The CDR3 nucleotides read TGTGCCAGCAGCCAGGGTGCTTTCTACGAGCAGTACTTC. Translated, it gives CASSQGAFYEQYF.

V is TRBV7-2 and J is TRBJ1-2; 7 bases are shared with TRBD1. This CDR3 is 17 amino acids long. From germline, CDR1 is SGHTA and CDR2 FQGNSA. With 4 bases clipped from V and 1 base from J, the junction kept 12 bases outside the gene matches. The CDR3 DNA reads TGTGCCAGCAGCTCCCGGGGGGACAGCCGCTTTAACTATGGCTACACCTTC. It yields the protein CASSSRGDSRFNYGYTF.

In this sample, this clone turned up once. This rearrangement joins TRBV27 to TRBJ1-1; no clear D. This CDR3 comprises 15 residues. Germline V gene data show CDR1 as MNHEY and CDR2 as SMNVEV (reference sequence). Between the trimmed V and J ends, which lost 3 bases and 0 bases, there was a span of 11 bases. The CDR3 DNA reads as TGTGCCAGCAGTTTGAGAGGCCGGATGAACACTGAAGCTTTCTTT. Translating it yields CASSLRGRMNTEAFF.

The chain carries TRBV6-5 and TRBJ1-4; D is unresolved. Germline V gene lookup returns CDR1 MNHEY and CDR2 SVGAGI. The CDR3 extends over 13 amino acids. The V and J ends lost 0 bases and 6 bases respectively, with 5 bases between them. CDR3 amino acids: CASSYSTDEKLFF. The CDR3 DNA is TGTGCCAGCAGTTACTCGACCGATGAAAAACTGTTTTTT.

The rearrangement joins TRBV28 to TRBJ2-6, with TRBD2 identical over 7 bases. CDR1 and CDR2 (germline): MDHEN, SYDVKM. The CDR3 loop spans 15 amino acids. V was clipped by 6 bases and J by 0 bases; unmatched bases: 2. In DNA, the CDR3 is TGTGCCAGCAGACCGGGAGGCTCTGGGGCCAACGTCCTGACTTTC. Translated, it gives CASRPGGSGANVLTF.

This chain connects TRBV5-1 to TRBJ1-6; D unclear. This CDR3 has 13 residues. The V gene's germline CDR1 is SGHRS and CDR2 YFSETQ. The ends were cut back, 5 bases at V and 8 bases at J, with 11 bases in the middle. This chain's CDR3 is CASRVGEDSPLHF. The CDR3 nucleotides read TGCGCCAGCAGGGTTGGGGAAGATTCACCCCTCCACTTT. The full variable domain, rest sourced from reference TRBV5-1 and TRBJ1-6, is KAGVTQTPRYLIKTRGQQVTLSCSPISGHRSVSWYQQTPGQGLQFLFEYFSETQRNKGNFPGRFSGRQFSNSRSEMNVSTLELGDSALYLCASRVGEDSPLHFGNGTRLTVT.

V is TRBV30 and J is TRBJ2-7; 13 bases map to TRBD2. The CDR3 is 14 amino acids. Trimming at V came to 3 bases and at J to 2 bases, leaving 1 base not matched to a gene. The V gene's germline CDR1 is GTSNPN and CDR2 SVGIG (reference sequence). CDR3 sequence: CAWRTSGGTYEQYF. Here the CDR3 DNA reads TGTGCCTGGAGGACTAGCGGGGGGACCTACGAGCAGTACTTC.

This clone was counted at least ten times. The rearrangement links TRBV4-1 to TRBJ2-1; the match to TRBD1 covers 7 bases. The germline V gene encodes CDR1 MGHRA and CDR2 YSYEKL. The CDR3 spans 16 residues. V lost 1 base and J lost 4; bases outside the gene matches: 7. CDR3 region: CASSQGGRGPYNEQFF. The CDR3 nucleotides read TGCGCCAGCAGCCAAGGAGGTAGGGGGCCGTACAATGAGCAGTTCTTC.

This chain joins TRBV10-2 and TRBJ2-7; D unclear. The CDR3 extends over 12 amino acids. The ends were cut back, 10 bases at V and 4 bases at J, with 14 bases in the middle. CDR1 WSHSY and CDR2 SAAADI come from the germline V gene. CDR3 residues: CATGGNTYEQYF. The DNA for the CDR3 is TGCGCCACTGGCGGAAATACGTACGAGCAGTACTTC.

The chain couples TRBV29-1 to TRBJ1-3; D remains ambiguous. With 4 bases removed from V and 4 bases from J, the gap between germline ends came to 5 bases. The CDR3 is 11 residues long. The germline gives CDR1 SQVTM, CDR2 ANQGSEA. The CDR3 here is CSVAKGNTIYF. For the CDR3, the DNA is TGCAGCGTTGCTAAGGGAAACACCATATATTTT.

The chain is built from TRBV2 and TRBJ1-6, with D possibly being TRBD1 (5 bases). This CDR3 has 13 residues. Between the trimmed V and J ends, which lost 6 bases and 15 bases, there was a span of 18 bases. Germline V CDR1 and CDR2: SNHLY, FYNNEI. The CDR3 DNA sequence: TGTGCCAGCAGCGATCCGACAGACTCGGGCCTCCACTTT. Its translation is CASSDPTDSGLHF. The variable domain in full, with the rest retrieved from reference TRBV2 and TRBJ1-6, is EPEVTQTPSHQVTQMGQEVILRCVPISNHLYFYWYRQILGQKVEFLVSFYNNEISEKSEIFDDQFSVERPDGSNFTLKIRSTKLEDSAMYFCASSDPTDSGLHFGNGTRLTVT.

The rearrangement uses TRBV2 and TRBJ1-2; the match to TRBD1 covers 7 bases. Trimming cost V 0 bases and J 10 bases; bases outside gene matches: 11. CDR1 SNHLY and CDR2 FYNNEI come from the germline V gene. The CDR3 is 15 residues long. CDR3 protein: CASSEALLRGGDYTF. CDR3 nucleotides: TGTGCCAGCAGTGAAGCGCTTCTTAGAGGGGGCGACTACACCTTC.